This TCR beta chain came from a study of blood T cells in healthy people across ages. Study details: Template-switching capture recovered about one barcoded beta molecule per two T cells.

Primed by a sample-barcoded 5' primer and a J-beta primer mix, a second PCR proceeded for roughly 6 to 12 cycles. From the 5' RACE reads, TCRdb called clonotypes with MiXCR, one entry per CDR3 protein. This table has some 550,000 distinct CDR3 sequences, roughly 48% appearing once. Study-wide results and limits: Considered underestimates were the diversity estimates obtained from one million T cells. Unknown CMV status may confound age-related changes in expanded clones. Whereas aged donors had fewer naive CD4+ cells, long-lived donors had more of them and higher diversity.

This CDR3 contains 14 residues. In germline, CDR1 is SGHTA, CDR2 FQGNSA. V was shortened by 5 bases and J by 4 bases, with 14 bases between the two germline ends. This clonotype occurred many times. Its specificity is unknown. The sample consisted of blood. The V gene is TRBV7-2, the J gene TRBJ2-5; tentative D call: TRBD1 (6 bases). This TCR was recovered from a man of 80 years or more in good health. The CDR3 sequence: CASSALQGRETQYF. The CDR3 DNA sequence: TGTGCCAGCAGCGCACTGCAGGGGCGAGAGACCCAGTACTTC.